This passage covers 32 T cell receptor beta chains from one sample sequenced in a study of CD8+CD57+ T cells in acquired aplastic anemia. Genomic DNA templated the TCR beta VDJ and CDR3 profiling. Via MiXCR, TCRdb re-called the reads, giving one row per CDR3 protein. The repertoire holds approximately 170,000 distinct CDR3 sequences, with approximately 49% as singletons. The sample consisted of sorted CD4+, CD8+, or CD8+CD57+ T cells (not recorded which) from PBMCs. The receptors derive from a human donor in good health, serving as a control.

CDR3 DNA sequence: TGTGCCACCAGCAGTTATGATCTTGGGGGGGTCTCCTACGAGCAGTACTTC. Encoded protein: CATSSYDLGGVSYEQYF. The rearrangement joins TRBV15 to TRBJ2-7, with 7 bases aligning to TRBD2. V dropped 3 bases and J dropped 0; count of bases not matched to a gene: 11. The germline CDR1 and CDR2 sequences are LNHNV and YYDKDF (reference sequence). The CDR3 is 17 residues long.

The rearrangement uses TRBV20-1 and TRBJ1-2, with D maybe TRBD1 (6 bases). This CDR3 has 13 residues. CDR1 DFQATT and CDR2 SNEGSKA come from the germline V gene (reference sequence). The CDR3 coding sequence is TGCGATGCTAGAGATAGGGGGTATCATGGCTACACCTTC. This sequence encodes CDARDRGYHGYTF.

This clonotype was found once. This chain connects TRBV19 to TRBJ2-7; 9 nucleotides line up with TRBD1. Germline assignment: CDR1 LNHDA and CDR2 SQIVND (reference sequence). V shed 5 bases and J 10 bases; nucleotides not matched to a gene: 9. The CDR3 consists of 13 residues. CDR3 sequence: CASSEGQGLSQYF. CDR3 DNA: TGTGCCAGTAGTGAGGGACAGGGACTGAGTCAGTACTTC.

The chain links TRBV7-8 to TRBJ1-2, with TRBD1 identical over 9 bases. Losses at the gene ends were 6 bases for V and 5 bases for J; bases not matched to a gene: 13. In germline, CDR1 is SGHVS, CDR2 FQNEAQ. This CDR3 spans 16 amino acids. The CDR3 spells CASSTTDRGPLYGYTF. In nucleotides, the CDR3 is TGTGCCAGCAGTACCACGGACAGGGGACCCTTATATGGCTACACCTTC.

The chain has TRBV9 and TRBJ1-1, with D possibly being TRBD1 (6 bases). The CDR3 length is 14 residues. The germline V gene has CDR1 SGDLS and CDR2 YYNGEE. V lost 0 bases and J 6 bases, leaving 12 bases between the germline ends. CDR3: CASSVVTEGAEAFF. CDR3 bases: TGTGCCAGCAGCGTAGTAACTGAGGGGGCTGAAGCTTTCTTT.

The V call is TRBV4-3, the J call TRBJ1-1; D gene uncertain. Trimming cost V 1 base and J 5 bases, with 8 bases left between them. CDR3 length equals 13 residues. Germline V gene lookup returns CDR1 LGHNA and CDR2 YSLEER. The CDR3 DNA reads TGCGCCAGCAGCCAAGTAAGTTGGACTGAAGCTTTCTTT. It encodes CASSQVSWTEAFF.

The V and J genes are TRBV24-1 and TRBJ2-1, with D hard to call. CDR3 length: 15 amino acids. From germline, CDR1 is KGHDR and CDR2 SFDVKD. V was cut by 4 bases and J by 11 bases, with 20 bases left in between. The DNA for the CDR3 is TGTGCCACCAGTGAACCTTCCGGACGGCTTGGTAAGCAGTTCTTC. It is translated as CATSEPSGRLGKQFF.

The chain uses TRBV6-5 and TRBJ1-2, with 7 positions matching TRBD1. The germline CDR1 and CDR2 sequences are MNHEY and SVGAGI. Trimming removed 5 bases from V and 7 bases from J; junction bases left unmatched: 7. This CDR3 has 13 residues. The CDR3 DNA sequence: TGTGCCAGCAGTCCCCAGGGGGGCGGTGGCTACACCTTC. Its translation is CASSPQGGGGYTF.

This clonotype was counted a few times. The chain links TRBV6-2 or TRBV6-3 to TRBJ1-5; 12 nucleotides match TRBD1. Germline trimming cut 4 bases from V and 6 bases from J; bases unmatched to any gene: 7. The CDR3 is made up of 16 amino acids. From germline, CDR1 is MNHEY and CDR2 SVGEGT. Here the CDR3 reads CASSLRGQGASQPQHF. The CDR3 DNA follows: TGTGCCAGCAGTTTGCGGGGACAGGGGGCTAGTCAGCCCCAGCATTTT.

Comments on this clonotype: Given a much more abundant clone one base away, this may be a read error. The chain links TRBV6-5 to TRBJ1-1; TRBD1 matches 7 bases. Germline lookup yields CDR1 MNHEY and CDR2 SVGAGI. The CDR3 consists of 15 residues. This CDR3 is CASSSLRGTNAEAFF. CDR3 sequence (DNA): TGTGCCAGCAGTTCCCTCAGGGGGACGAACGCTGAAGCTTTCTTT.

V and J are TRBV7-2 and TRBJ2-2; D might be TRBD1 or TRBD2, each matching 5 bases. Trimming took 5 bases from V and 8 from J, leaving 18 bases between them. CDR1 is SGHTA, CDR2 FQGNSA, per germline. This CDR3 region has 15 residues. CDR3 region: CASSPRDQVWGELFF. CDR3 bases: TGTGCCAGCAGCCCACGGGACCAGGTTTGGGGGGAGCTGTTTTTT.

The chain carries TRBV13 and TRBJ2-3, with D hard to call. The CDR3 is 14 amino acids. Germline V lookup: CDR1 PRHDT, CDR2 FYEKMQ (reference sequence). V lost 5 bases to trimming and J lost 4 bases, with 13 bases between them. This chain's CDR3 is CASSLRNGSDTQYF. The DNA for the CDR3 is TGTGCCAGCAGCCTACGTAACGGGTCAGATACGCAGTATTTT.

This chain uses TRBV7-2 with TRBJ2-3, with 7 bases matching TRBD1. CDR1 and CDR2 (germline): SGHTA, FQGNSA. The CDR3 runs 14 residues. Germline trimming cut 5 bases from V and 11 bases from J; bases unmatched to any gene: 13. The CDR3 DNA is TGTGCCAGCAGCGCCGACAGGGTAGGCGATGAGCAGTATTTT. The encoded protein is CASSADRVGDEQYF.

Worth noting for this clonotype: Since a much larger clone is just one base distant, this may be a read error. The chain employs TRBV6-2 or TRBV6-3 and TRBJ1-2; D possibly corresponds to TRBD1 (5 bases). The CDR3 is made up of 15 amino acids. Germline V lookup: CDR1 MNHEY, CDR2 SVGEGT. The CDR3: CAGSQGEGSNYGYTF. The CDR3 DNA reads TGTGCCGGCAGCCAGGGAGAGGGTTCAAACTATGGCTACACCTTC.

The chain combines TRBV27 with TRBJ2-1; 8 nucleotides match TRBD2. CDR3 size: 15 residues. The germline CDR1 and CDR2 sequences are MNHEY and SMNVEV (reference sequence). Trimming at V came to 5 bases and at J to 3 bases, leaving 6 bases not matched to a gene. The CDR3 spells CASSPTSANYNEQFF. The CDR3 bases are TGTGCCAGCAGTCCGACTAGCGCCAACTACAATGAGCAGTTCTTC.

This clonotype was counted many times. This chain connects TRBV5-1 to TRBJ1-2, with D possibly being TRBD1 (5 bases). V shed 2 bases and J shed 6 bases, with 14 bases lying between them. Germline loops: CDR1 SGHRS, CDR2 YFSETQ. There are 14 residues in the CDR3. The CDR3 here is CASSFLTVGDGYTF. CDR3 DNA: TGCGCCAGCAGCTTCCTGACAGTGGGGGATGGCTACACCTTC.

The chain recombines TRBV10-3 with TRBJ1-3; possible D gene TRBD1, 5 bases. This CDR3 contains 15 residues. V lost 0 bases, J lost 8 bases, and 14 bases lay in between. Germline-derived CDR1 and CDR2 are ENHRY and SYGVKD. The CDR3 DNA reads TGTGCCATCAGTGAGTCGTTGGGGGACGTCTACACCATATATTTT. It translates to CAISESLGDVYTIYF.

This clonotype was picked up many times. The V call is TRBV29-1, the J call TRBJ2-7; possible D gene TRBD2, 5 bases. The CDR3 consists of 13 residues. Germline assignment: CDR1 SQVTM and CDR2 ANQGSEA. The V end lost 1 base, the J end lost 4 bases, and 11 bases lay between the germline ends. CDR3 DNA: TGCAGCGTTGAAGGGGTCCGCGGGTACGAGCAGTACTTC. Its protein product is CSVEGVRGYEQYF.

Concerning this clonotype itself: An end of the junction differs from the germline gene, which may be a read error. The rearrangement joins TRBV24-1 to TRBJ2-7, with D unresolved. Germline CDR1 is KGHDR and CDR2 is SFDVKD. The length of the CDR3 is 15 residues. This CDR3 reads CASSIGQSRTYEQYF. CDR3 in DNA: TGTGCCAGCAGTATCGGGCAGAGCCGGACCTACGAGCAGTACTTC.

CDR3 in amino acids: CASSVVGTGLSEQYF. As DNA, the CDR3 is TGTGCCAGCAGCGTAGTCGGGACAGGGCTTAGCGAGCAGTACTTC. The V and J genes are TRBV9 and TRBJ2-5, with 9 nucleotides matching TRBD1. The J call could be wrong; TRBJ2-7 is a better fit for the DNA end. Germline V gene data show CDR1 as SGDLS and CDR2 as YYNGEE. The CDR3 is made up of 15 amino acids.

This clonotype was seen a few times. The chain links TRBV24-1 to TRBJ2-2; D ambiguous. V lost 7 bases and J 8 bases, leaving 13 bases between the germline ends. CDR1 is KGHDR, CDR2 SFDVKD, per germline. This CDR3 is 13 amino acids long. This chain's CDR3 is CATSDDYGGELFF. CDR3 in DNA: TGTGCCACCAGCGATGATTACGGGGGGGAGCTGTTTTTT.

This chain connects TRBV15 to TRBJ1-2; D is uncertain. The CDR3 covers 14 residues. V was cut by 0 bases and J by 2 bases, with 7 bases left in between. From germline, CDR1 is LNHNV and CDR2 YYDKDF (reference sequence). The CDR3 region is CATSRDSANYGYTF. For the CDR3, the DNA is TGTGCCACCAGCAGAGATTCAGCGAACTATGGCTACACCTTC.

This clonotype showed up many times. This chain links TRBV7-9 with TRBJ2-5; D ambiguous. The germline gives CDR1 SEHNR, CDR2 FQNEAQ (reference sequence). The V end was cut by 5 bases, the J end by 1 base, with 14 bases between. The CDR3 contains 15 residues. The CDR3 loop reads CASSANSVGQETQYF. The CDR3 DNA sequence: TGTGCCAGCAGCGCTAACTCAGTGGGCCAAGAGACCCAGTACTTC.

The V gene is TRBV11-3, the J gene TRBJ1-2, with D unclear. Trimming pared 6 bases from V and 4 bases from J, leaving 6 bases between. This CDR3 is 11 amino acids long. Germline V gives CDR1 SGHNT, CDR2 YENEEA. DNA of the CDR3: TGTGCCAGCAGTGAAAGCTATGGCTACACCTTC. Protein product: CASSESYGYTF. Combining the CDR3 with reference TRBV11-3 and TRBJ1-2 gives the whole variable domain EAGVVQSPRYKIIEKKQPVAFWCNPISGHNTLYWYLQNLGQGPELLIRYENEEAVDDSQLPKDRFSAERLKGVDSTLKIQPAELGDSAVYLCASSESYGYTFGSGTRLTVV.

The chain couples TRBV9 to TRBJ2-3; tentatively, D is TRBD1 or TRBD2 (6 bases each). The germline CDR1 and CDR2 sequences are SGDLS and YYNGEE. The CDR3 contains 17 residues. Deletions cut 3 bases from V and 2 bases from J, with 19 bases between. The CDR3 spells CASSGLGGQPTTDTQYF. Here the CDR3 DNA reads TGTGCCAGCAGCGGACTGGGGGGACAACCCACCACAGATACGCAGTATTTT.

This clonotype was observed a few times. The rearrangement uses TRBV29-1 and TRBJ2-3, with a possible D match to TRBD1 (6 bases). CDR1 is SQVTM and CDR2 is ANQGSEA in the germline V gene. This CDR3 is 11 amino acids long. V shed 8 bases and J shed 5 bases, with 11 bases lying between them. The CDR3 DNA sequence: TGCAGCTCACTACAGGGAGATACGCAGTATTTT. Translated, it gives CSSLQGDTQYF.

This clonotype was found once. The V call is TRBV12-3 or TRBV12-4, the J call TRBJ2-3; the D gene is possibly TRBD1 (6 bases). The assigned J gene may be wrong: the sequence end matches TRBJ1-5 better. This CDR3 has 13 residues. Here the CDR3 reads CASSTGQINTQHF. The DNA for the CDR3 is TGTGCCAGCAGTACTGGACAGATAAATACGCAGCATTTT.

This clonotype was recorded many times. V usage is TRBV5-1 and J usage is TRBJ2-1; either TRBD1 or TRBD2 may supply D (5 bases each). V was pared by 4 bases and J by 6 bases, with 14 bases between. The CDR3 has 14 residues. Germline-derived CDR1 and CDR2 are SGHRS and YFSETQ. The CDR3 DNA reads as TGCGCCAGCAGCCGGGACGGATCTATCAATGAGCAGTTCTTC. Amino acids: CASSRDGSINEQFF.

The CDR3 reads CSARDPNRGTDTQYF. The CDR3 DNA follows: TGCAGTGCTAGAGATCCGAACAGGGGGACAGATACGCAGTATTTT. The chain is built from TRBV20-1 and TRBJ2-3; TRBD1 matches 8 bases. The CDR3 extends over 15 amino acids. Germline lookup yields CDR1 DFQATT and CDR2 SNEGSKA (reference sequence). V lost 0 bases to trimming and J lost 3 bases; unmatched junction nucleotides: 5.

At least ten counts were recorded for this clonotype. The chain recombines TRBV7-6 with TRBJ1-3; 8 nucleotides line up with TRBD1. This CDR3 has 14 residues. Per germline, CDR1 SGHVS and CDR2 FNYEAQ. J lost 4 bases, V lost 3 bases, and 2 bases had no gene match. The DNA of the CDR3 is TGTGCCAGCAGCTTGCGGACAGGGGGAAACACCATATATTTT. Translated, it gives CASSLRTGGNTIYF.

This clonotype was seen once. The chain links TRBV7-6 to TRBJ2-7; D unclear. The CDR3 contains 14 residues. The germline CDR1 and CDR2 sequences are SGHVS and FNYEAQ. The ends were cut back, 1 base at V and 0 bases at J, with 7 bases in the middle. CDR3 DNA sequence: TGTGCCAGCAGCTTAGACAGCAGCTCCTACGAGCAGTACTTC. This gives the protein CASSLDSSSYEQYF.

This clonotype was seen only once. The chain combines TRBV14 with TRBJ2-7, with a possible D match to TRBD1 (5 bases). Germline assignment: CDR1 SGHDN and CDR2 FVKESK. The CDR3 runs 13 residues. Trimming pared 4 bases from V and 4 bases from J, leaving 11 bases between. CDR3: CASSRARVYEQYF. The CDR3 DNA reads TGTGCCAGCAGCCGGGCCAGGGTGTACGAGCAGTACTTC.